The 31 T cell receptor beta chains listed next were all sequenced from one sample in a study of CD4+ T cells in melanoma. Repertoires were generated with immunoSEQ multiplex PCR, while TCRdb's copy carries only in-frame clones and drops some. The table shows 15,000 or so clones, with about 72% occurring only once. The material sequenced was cells from a culture (not recorded whether cultured in vitro). The receptors come from a human donor with melanoma.

V is TRBV4-1 and J is TRBJ1-4, with D possibly matching TRBD1 (5 bases). The V and J ends lost 1 base and 3 bases respectively, with 9 bases between them. CDR1 MGHRA and CDR2 YSYEKL come from the germline V gene. This CDR3 has 15 amino acids. The CDR3 bases are TGCGCCAGCAGCCAAGTACAGGAGCCTAATGAAAAACTGTTTTTT. Translating gives CASSQVQEPNEKLFF.

V gene TRBV6-1 combines with J gene TRBJ1-2, with TRBD1 identical over 8 bases. CDR1 MNHNS and CDR2 SASEGT come from the germline V gene. The V gene end was trimmed by 0 bases and the J gene end by 4 bases; junction bases not matched to a gene: 4. The CDR3 runs to 15 residues. The CDR3 sequence: CASSEAGDRRYGYTF. The CDR3, as DNA: TGTGCCAGCAGTGAAGCCGGGGACAGGCGCTATGGCTACACCTTC.

The V and J genes are TRBV6-5 and TRBJ2-7; TRBD2 matches at 9 bases. The CDR3 sequence is 15 residues long. CDR1 and CDR2 from the germline V gene are MNHEY and SVGAGI. V lost 5 bases and J lost 3; bases outside the gene matches: 8. Here the CDR3 reads CASSPSGGHIYEQYF. The CDR3 DNA is TGTGCCAGCAGTCCAAGCGGGGGGCACATCTACGAGCAGTACTTC.

The chain is built from TRBV6-5 and TRBJ1-2; D is unclear. Trimming took 5 bases from V and 6 from J, leaving 19 bases between them. The germline V gene has CDR1 MNHEY and CDR2 SVGAGI. CDR3 length: 15 residues. The CDR3 loop is CASSSPGFWTNGYTF. The CDR3, as DNA: TGTGCCAGCAGTAGCCCGGGATTCTGGACGAATGGCTACACCTTC.

The genes are TRBV9 and TRBJ1-2, with TRBD1 identical over 7 bases. In germline, CDR1 is SGDLS, CDR2 YYNGEE. V gave up 0 bases and J gave up 2 bases; unmatched junction bases: 1. The CDR3 has 14 amino acids. Written as DNA, the CDR3 is TGTGCCAGCAGCGTAGGCAGGGGGAACTATGGCTACACCTTC. Encoded protein: CASSVGRGNYGYTF.

Details on this clone: The junction departs from the called germline gene at one end, perhaps through a read error. The V gene is TRBV7-7, the J gene TRBJ2-2, with D maybe TRBD1 (6 bases). CDR1 SSHAT and CDR2 FNYEAQ come from the germline V gene (reference sequence). The length of the CDR3 is 15 residues. The CDR3 DNA reads as TGTGCTAGCAGCGCAACGGACAGCAACACCGGGGAGCTGTTTTTT. It encodes CASSATDSNTGELFF.

The rearrangement joins TRBV19 to TRBJ1-4; D is unresolved. There are 15 residues in the CDR3. V lost 7 bases, J lost 0 bases, and 12 bases lay in between. Germline V gene sequence: CDR1 LNHDA, CDR2 SQIVND (reference sequence). The CDR3 loop is CASKREPATNEKLFF. The CDR3 DNA follows: TGTGCCAGTAAGAGAGAACCTGCAACTAATGAAAAACTGTTTTTT.

In nucleotides, the CDR3 is TGTGCCAGCAGCCCCCAAACAGGTTCTGACTCTGGGGCCAACGTCCTGACTTTC. It translates to CASSPQTGSDSGANVLTF. The chain couples TRBV4-2 to TRBJ2-6; D might be TRBD1 (5 bases). This CDR3 has 18 residues. CDR1 and CDR2 (germline): LGHNA, YNFKEQ. Deletions cut 4 bases from V and 0 bases from J, with 16 bases between.

The chain recombines TRBV4-2 with TRBJ2-3, with a weak D call TRBD2 (6 bases). The CDR3 totals 16 residues. From germline, CDR1 is LGHNA and CDR2 YNFKEQ. The V and J ends lost 3 bases and 2 bases respectively, with 15 bases between them. The CDR3 here is CASSQKGAGITDTQYF. CDR3 nucleotides: TGTGCCAGCAGCCAGAAAGGGGCGGGGATCACAGATACGCAGTATTTT.

This clone was found a few times. The rearrangement uses TRBV5-1 and TRBJ2-3, with 8 nucleotides matching TRBD2. With V trimmed by 0 bases and J by 4 bases, 7 bases remained unmatched. In germline, CDR1 is SGHRS, CDR2 YFSETQ. The CDR3 consists of 16 residues. CDR3 amino acids: CASSLATGGYADTQYF. DNA for the CDR3: TGCGCCAGCAGCTTGGCGACGGGGGGGTACGCAGATACGCAGTATTTT.

The gene calls are TRBV5-1 and TRBJ1-4; D might be TRBD1 (6 bases). The germline V gene encodes CDR1 SGHRS and CDR2 YFSETQ. This CDR3 has 15 amino acids. V gave up 0 bases and J gave up 6 bases, with 12 bases separating them. CDR3 coding DNA: TGCGCCAGCAGCTTGGCTTGGGGGGCGGATGAAAAACTGTTTTTT. Its translation: CASSLAWGADEKLFF.

This chain joins TRBV5-1 and TRBJ2-1; unclear D gene. Between the trimmed V and J ends, which lost 4 bases and 8 bases, there was a span of 13 bases. The CDR3 has 13 residues. CDR1 is SGHRS and CDR2 is YFSETQ in the germline V gene. CDR3 bases: TGCGCCAGCAGCGACCGTCTGACCGATGAGCAGTTCTTC. This sequence encodes CASSDRLTDEQFF. Using reference TRBV5-1 and TRBJ2-1 for the parts outside the CDR3, the full variable domain is KAGVTQTPRYLIKTRGQQVTLSCSPISGHRSVSWYQQTPGQGLQFLFEYFSETQRNKGNFPGRFSGRQFSNSRSEMNVSTLELGDSALYLCASSDRLTDEQFFGPGTRLTVL.

The rearrangement joins TRBV30 to TRBJ2-5; 7 bases line up with TRBD1. Trimming removed 2 bases from V and 1 base from J; junction bases left unmatched: 10. CDR1 and CDR2 (germline): GTSNPN, SVGIG (reference sequence). The CDR3 length is 16 residues. CDR3 in DNA: TGTGCCTGGAGTTCGGAATCACAGGGGCGCCAAGAGACCCAGTACTTC. It encodes CAWSSESQGRQETQYF.

This chain joins TRBV4-1 and TRBJ2-7; D perhaps matches TRBD1 (6 bases). This CDR3 has 16 residues. The germline V gene encodes CDR1 MGHRA and CDR2 YSYEKL. The V and J ends lost 4 bases and 0 bases respectively, with 16 bases between them. The CDR3: CASSPLGRGSSYEQYF. The CDR3 nucleotides read TGCGCCAGCAGCCCCTTAGGCAGGGGTAGCTCCTACGAGCAGTACTTC.

The J gene is TRBJ2-1, the V gene TRBV25-1; a weak D match, TRBD1 (6 bases). The CDR3 totals 17 residues. CDR1 and CDR2 from the germline V gene are MGHDK and SYGVNS. Trimming left V 2 bases short and J 3 bases short, with 17 bases between. CDR3 DNA sequence: TGTGCCAGCAGTGAAGTGGGCTCCGGGACACTCTACAATGAGCAGTTCTTC. Its protein is CASSEVGSGTLYNEQFF.

This clone was observed a handful of times. The chain joins TRBV19 to TRBJ1-5; TRBD1 agrees at 9 bases. This CDR3 is 13 amino acids long. Per the germline V gene, CDR1 is LNHDA and CDR2 is SQIVND (reference sequence). V trimming: 9 bases; J trimming: 7 bases; junction bases outside the gene matches: 7. The CDR3 spells CARQGAGLQPQHF. CDR3 nucleotides: TGTGCCAGACAGGGGGCAGGCCTACAGCCCCAGCATTTT.

V gene TRBV5-6 combines with J gene TRBJ1-2; unclear D gene. Germline-derived CDR1 and CDR2 are SGHDT and YYEEEE. V lost 4 bases to trimming and J lost 9 bases, with 19 bases between them. CDR3 length equals 14 residues. In DNA, the CDR3 is TGTGCCAGCAGCAAACCCCCGTTGGAACGTAGCTACACCTTC. Protein: CASSKPPLERSYTF.

The chain recombines TRBV28 with TRBJ1-5, with D perhaps TRBD1 (6 bases). Germline V CDR1 and CDR2: MDHEN, SYDVKM. Trimming took 7 bases from V and 3 from J, leaving 13 bases between them. The CDR3 is made up of 14 amino acids. Here the CDR3 reads CASISQGTNQPQHF. CDR3 coding DNA: TGTGCCAGCATTAGCCAGGGGACCAATCAGCCCCAGCATTTT.

This clone was found once. V and J are TRBV2 and TRBJ1-1; TRBD1 matches at 7 bases. CDR1 SNHLY and CDR2 FYNNEI come from the germline V gene. This CDR3 is 13 amino acids long. The J segment lost 5 bases and the V segment lost 6 bases, leaving 6 bases of the junction unmatched. The DNA for the CDR3 is TGTGCCAGCAGCACAGGGGAGGTGACTGAAGCTTTCTTT. Amino acid sequence: CASSTGEVTEAFF.

This clone is judged medium-sized (0.01 to 0.1%). The chain uses TRBV5-4 and TRBJ1-1; a possible D gene is TRBD1 (6 bases). CDR1 is SGHNT, CDR2 YYREEE, per germline (reference sequence). The V gene lost 2 bases and the J gene lost 1 base, with 9 bases spanning the gap. There are 14 residues in the CDR3. CDR3 sequence reads: CASSLQGGNTEAFF. The CDR3 DNA reads TGTGCCAGCAGCTTACAGGGTGGGAACACTGAAGCTTTCTTT.

This clone was recorded once. The chain employs TRBV5-1 and TRBJ1-2; the D is unclear. The CDR3 length is 14 residues. V lost 3 bases and J lost 3, with 12 bases in between. Germline-derived CDR1 and CDR2 are SGHRS and YFSETQ. The CDR3 region has the DNA TGCGCCAGCAGCTCCATCCCCGGGGACTATGGCTACACCTTC. This gives the protein CASSSIPGDYGYTF.

J is TRBJ2-2 and V is TRBV4-2; 13 bases match TRBD2. J lost 5 bases, V lost 1 base, and 1 base had no gene match. Germline V gene sequence: CDR1 LGHNA, CDR2 YNFKEQ. The length of the CDR3 is 16 residues. The CDR3 nucleotides read TGTGCCAGCAGCCAAGCGACTAGCGGGGGGACCGGGGAGCTGTTTTTT. Its protein product is CASSQATSGGTGELFF.

The chain carries TRBV19 and TRBJ2-7; D ambiguous. The CDR3 consists of 15 residues. CDR1 and CDR2 from the germline V gene are LNHDA and SQIVND (reference sequence). V was pared by 3 bases and J by 0 bases, with 12 bases between. The CDR3 here is CASSIAAGTSYEQYF. The CDR3 nucleotides are TGTGCCAGTAGTATCGCAGCAGGCACCTCCTACGAGCAGTACTTC.

This chain joins TRBV2 and TRBJ2-2; TRBD2 matches at 7 bases. The V gene end was trimmed by 7 bases and the J gene end by 7 bases; junction bases not matched to a gene: 12. Germline V gene data show CDR1 as SNHLY and CDR2 as FYNNEI. This CDR3 region has 15 residues. The CDR3 region is CASIGAGDGNGELFF. The CDR3 DNA reads as TGTGCCAGCATAGGGGCGGGGGACGGGAACGGGGAGCTGTTTTTT.

This chain connects TRBV6-6 to TRBJ2-2; tentative D call: TRBD2 (5 bases). V was clipped by 0 bases and J by 7 bases, with 9 bases between them. Germline V lookup: CDR1 MNHNY, CDR2 SVGAGI (reference sequence). The CDR3 has 14 residues. CDR3: CASSYSASLGELFF. CDR3 DNA: TGTGCCAGCAGTTACTCGGCTAGCCTCGGGGAGCTGTTTTTT.

The chain couples TRBV7-8 to TRBJ2-3, with 10 nucleotides matching TRBD2. This CDR3 contains 15 residues. V shed 6 bases and J 4 bases; nucleotides not matched to a gene: 7. The germline V gene has CDR1 SGHVS and CDR2 FQNEAQ. The CDR3 sequence is CASRTRLAGSDTQYF. The CDR3 nucleotides are TGTGCCAGCAGAACCAGACTAGCGGGCTCAGATACGCAGTATTTT.

The chain has TRBV11-2 and TRBJ2-7, with D perhaps matching TRBD2 (5 bases). The V gene lost 1 base and the J gene lost 3 bases, with 13 bases spanning the gap. The CDR3 is 15 residues long. Germline values: CDR1 SGHAT, CDR2 FQNNGV. CDR3 DNA sequence: TGTGCCAGCAGCTTAGTTGCCGGGATCAACTACGAGCAGTACTTC. This gives the protein CASSLVAGINYEQYF. Full variable domain (remainder filled in from reference TRBV11-2 and TRBJ2-7): EAGVAQSPRYKIIEKRQSVAFWCNPISGHATLYWYQQILGQGPKLLIQFQNNGVVDDSQLPKDRFSAERLKGVDSTLKIQPAKLEDSAVYLCASSLVAGINYEQYFGPGTRLTVT.

J is TRBJ1-1 and V is TRBV11-2; unclear D gene. The CDR3 is 15 amino acids. Trimming removed 3 bases from V and 4 bases from J, with 15 bases in between. Germline CDR1 and CDR2: SGHAT and FQNNGV. The CDR3: CASSFLSNRGTEAFF. The CDR3 nucleotides read TGTGCCAGCAGCTTCCTCAGTAATCGGGGCACTGAAGCTTTCTTT.

The V and J genes are TRBV6-5 and TRBJ2-7; D unclear. This CDR3 contains 14 residues. Per germline, CDR1 MNHEY and CDR2 SVGAGI. V shed 2 bases and J shed 1 base, with 9 bases lying between them. This CDR3 reads CASSYRAPSYEQYF. In DNA, the CDR3 is TGTGCCAGCAGTTACAGGGCCCCGTCCTACGAGCAGTACTTC.

The V gene is TRBV9, the J gene TRBJ1-2; D is undetermined. The CDR3 contains 15 residues. V was clipped by 0 bases and J by 2 bases, with 11 bases between them. Germline-derived CDR1 and CDR2 are SGDLS and YYNGEE. The CDR3 loop reads CASSVGAESNYGYTF. DNA of the CDR3: TGTGCCAGCAGCGTAGGGGCGGAGTCGAACTATGGCTACACCTTC. Full variable domain (missing parts from reference TRBV9 and TRBJ1-2): DSGVTQTPKHLITATGQRVTLRCSPRSGDLSVYWYQQSLDQGLQFLIQYYNGEERAKGNILERFSAQQFPDLHSELNLSSLELGDSALYFCASSVGAESNYGYTFGSGTRLTVV.

The chain is built from TRBV5-1 and TRBJ2-2; a weak D match, TRBD2 (6 bases). CDR1 and CDR2 (germline): SGHRS, YFSETQ. The CDR3 is 17 amino acids. V was cut by 4 bases and J by 2 bases, with 18 bases left in between. Here the CDR3 reads CASSNQIRDSNTGELFF. CDR3 coding DNA: TGCGCCAGCAGCAACCAAATCCGGGACTCCAACACCGGGGAGCTGTTTTTT.